This T cell receptor beta chain emerged from a study of neoadjuvant anti-PD-1 for oral cavity cancer. The length of the CDR3 is 12 residues. The germline gives CDR1 SGHRS, CDR2 YFSETQ. V shed 4 bases and J shed 1 base, with 5 bases lying between them. Generated by immunoSEQ multiplex PCR, the TCRdb table keeps only in-frame clones and is missing some. The repertoire holds about 5,700 clones, just under 60% seen once, with around 8% in the top ten. The sample in question was tumor tissue, obtained before nivolumab (anti-PD-1) treatment. This clonotype was obtained from a person aged 40 to 85 with oral cavity squamous cell carcinoma. V usage is TRBV5-1 and J usage is TRBJ2-5; D unclear. DNA for the CDR3: TGCGCCAGCAGCCTGTCCCAAGAGACCCAGTACTTC. Amino acid sequence: CASSLSQETQYF.